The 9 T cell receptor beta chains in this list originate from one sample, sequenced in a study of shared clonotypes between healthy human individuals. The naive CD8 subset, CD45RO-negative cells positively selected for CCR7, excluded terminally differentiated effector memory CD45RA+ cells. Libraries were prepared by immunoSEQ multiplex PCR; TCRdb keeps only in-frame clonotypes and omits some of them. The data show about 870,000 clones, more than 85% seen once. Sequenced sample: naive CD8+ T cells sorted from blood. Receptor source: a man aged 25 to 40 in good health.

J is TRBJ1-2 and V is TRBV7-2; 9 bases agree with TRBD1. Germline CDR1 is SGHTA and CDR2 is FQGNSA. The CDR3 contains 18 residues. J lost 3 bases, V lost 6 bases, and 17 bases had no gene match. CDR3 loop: CASSPPPGQGLLDYGYTF. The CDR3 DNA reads TGTGCCAGCAGTCCACCACCGGGACAGGGCCTCCTGGACTATGGCTACACCTTC.

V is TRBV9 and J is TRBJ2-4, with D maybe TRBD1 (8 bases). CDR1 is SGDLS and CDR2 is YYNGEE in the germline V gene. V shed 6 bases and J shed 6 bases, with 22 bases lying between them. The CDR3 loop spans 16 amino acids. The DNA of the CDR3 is TGTGCCAGCACCTCCAGGGGGCGGGAGTTGGGAAACATTCAGTACTTC. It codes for CASTSRGRELGNIQYF.

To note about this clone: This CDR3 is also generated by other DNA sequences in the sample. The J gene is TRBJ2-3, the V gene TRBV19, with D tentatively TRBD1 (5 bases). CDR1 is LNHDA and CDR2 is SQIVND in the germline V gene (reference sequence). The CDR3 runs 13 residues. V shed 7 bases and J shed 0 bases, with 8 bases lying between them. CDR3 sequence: CASTTASTDTQYF. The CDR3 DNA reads TGTGCCAGTACGACAGCTAGCACAGATACGCAGTATTTT. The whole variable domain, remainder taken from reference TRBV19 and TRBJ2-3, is DGGITQSPKYLFRKEGQNVTLSCEQNLNHDAMYWYRQDPGQGLRLIYYSQIVNDFQKGDIAEGYSVSREKKESFPLTVTSAQKNPTAFYLCASTTASTDTQYFGPGTRLTVL.

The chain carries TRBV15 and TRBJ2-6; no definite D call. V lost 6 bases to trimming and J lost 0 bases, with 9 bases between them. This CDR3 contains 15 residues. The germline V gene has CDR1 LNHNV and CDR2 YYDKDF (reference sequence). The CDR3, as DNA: TGTGCCACCAGACTGACCCGCTCTGGGGCCAACGTCCTGACTTTC. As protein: CATRLTRSGANVLTF.

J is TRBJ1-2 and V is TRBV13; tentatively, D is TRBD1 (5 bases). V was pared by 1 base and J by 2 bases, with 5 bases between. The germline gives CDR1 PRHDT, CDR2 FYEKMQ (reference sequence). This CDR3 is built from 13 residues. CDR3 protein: CASSLAGNYGYTF. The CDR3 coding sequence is TGTGCCAGCAGCTTAGCAGGGAACTATGGCTACACCTTC. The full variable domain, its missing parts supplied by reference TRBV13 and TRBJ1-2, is AAGVIQSPRHLIKEKRETATLKCYPIPRHDTVYWYQQGPGQDPQFLISFYEKMQSDKGSIPDRFSAQQFSDYHSELNMSSLELGDSALYFCASSLAGNYGYTFGSGTRLTVV.

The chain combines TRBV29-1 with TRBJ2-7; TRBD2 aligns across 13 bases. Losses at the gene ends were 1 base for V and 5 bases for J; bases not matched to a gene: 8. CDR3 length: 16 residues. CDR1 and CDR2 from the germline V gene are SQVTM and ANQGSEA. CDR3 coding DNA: TGCAGCGTTGAAGGACTAGCGGGAGGCGACGGGAACGAGCAGTACTTC. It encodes CSVEGLAGGDGNEQYF.

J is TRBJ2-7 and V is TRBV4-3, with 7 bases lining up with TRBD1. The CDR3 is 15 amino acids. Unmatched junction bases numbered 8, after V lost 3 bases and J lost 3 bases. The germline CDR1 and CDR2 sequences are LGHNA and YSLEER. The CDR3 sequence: CASSQDSGQYYEQYF. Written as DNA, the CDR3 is TGCGCCAGCAGCCAGGACTCGGGACAGTACTACGAGCAGTACTTC.

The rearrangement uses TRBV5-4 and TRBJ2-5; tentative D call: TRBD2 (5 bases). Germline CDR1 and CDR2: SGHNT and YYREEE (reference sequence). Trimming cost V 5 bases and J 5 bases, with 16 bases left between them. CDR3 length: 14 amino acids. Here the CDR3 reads CASRDGTGLETQYF. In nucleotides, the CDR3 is TGTGCCAGCAGGGACGGCACGGGGTTGGAGACCCAGTACTTC.

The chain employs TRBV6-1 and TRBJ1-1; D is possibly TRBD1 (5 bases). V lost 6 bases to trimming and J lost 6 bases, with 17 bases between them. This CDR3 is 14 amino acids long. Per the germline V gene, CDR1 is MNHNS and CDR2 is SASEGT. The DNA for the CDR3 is TGTGCCAGCAGCCGAACACCTTCGGGGCCTGAAGCTTTCTTT. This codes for CASSRTPSGPEAFF.